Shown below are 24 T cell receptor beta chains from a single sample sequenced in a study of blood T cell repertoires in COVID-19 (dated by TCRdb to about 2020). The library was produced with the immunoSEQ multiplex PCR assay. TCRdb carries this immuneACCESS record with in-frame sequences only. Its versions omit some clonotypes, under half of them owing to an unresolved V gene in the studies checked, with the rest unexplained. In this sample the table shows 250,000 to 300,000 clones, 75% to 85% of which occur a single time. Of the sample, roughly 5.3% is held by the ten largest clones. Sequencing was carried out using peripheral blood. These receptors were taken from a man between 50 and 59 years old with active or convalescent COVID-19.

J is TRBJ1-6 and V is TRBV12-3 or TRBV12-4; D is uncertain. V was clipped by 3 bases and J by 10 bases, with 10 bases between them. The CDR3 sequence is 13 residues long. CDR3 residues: CASSLHSNSPLHF. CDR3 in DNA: TGTGCCAGCAGTTTGCACAGTAACTCACCCCTCCACTTT.

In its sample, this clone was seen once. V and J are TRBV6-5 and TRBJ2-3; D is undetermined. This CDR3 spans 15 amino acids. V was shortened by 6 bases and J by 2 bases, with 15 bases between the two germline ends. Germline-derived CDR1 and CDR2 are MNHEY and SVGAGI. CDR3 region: CASSSTVSTTDTQYF. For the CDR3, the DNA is TGTGCCAGCAGCTCCACAGTGTCCACCACAGATACGCAGTATTTT.

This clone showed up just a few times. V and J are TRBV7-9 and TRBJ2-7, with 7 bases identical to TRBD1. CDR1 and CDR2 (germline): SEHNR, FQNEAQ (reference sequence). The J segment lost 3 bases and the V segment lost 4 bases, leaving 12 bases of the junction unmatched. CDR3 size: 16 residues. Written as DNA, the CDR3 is TGTGCCAGCAGCTCCAGTGAGGGGACAGATCACTACGAGCAGTACTTC. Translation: CASSSSEGTDHYEQYF.

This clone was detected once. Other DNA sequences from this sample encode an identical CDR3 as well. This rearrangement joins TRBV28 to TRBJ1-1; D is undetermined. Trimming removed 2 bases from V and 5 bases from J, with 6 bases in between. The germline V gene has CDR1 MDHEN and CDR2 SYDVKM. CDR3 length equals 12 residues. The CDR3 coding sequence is TGTGCCAGCAGTTTAGTACGGACTGAAGCTTTCTTT. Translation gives CASSLVRTEAFF.

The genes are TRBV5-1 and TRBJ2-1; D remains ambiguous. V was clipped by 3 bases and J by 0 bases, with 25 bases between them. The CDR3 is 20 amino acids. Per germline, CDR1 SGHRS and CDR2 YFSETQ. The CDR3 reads CASSSNSLRPGRSSYNEQFF. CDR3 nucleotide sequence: TGCGCCAGCAGCTCGAACAGCCTTAGACCAGGCAGAAGCTCCTACAATGAGCAGTTCTTC.

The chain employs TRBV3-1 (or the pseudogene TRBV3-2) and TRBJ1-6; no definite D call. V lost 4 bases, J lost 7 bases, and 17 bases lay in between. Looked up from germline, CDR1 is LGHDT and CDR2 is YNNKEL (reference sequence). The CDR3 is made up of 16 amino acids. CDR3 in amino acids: CASSPMGAGRNSPLHF. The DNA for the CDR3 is TGTGCCAGCAGCCCAATGGGAGCTGGGCGGAATTCACCCCTCCACTTT.

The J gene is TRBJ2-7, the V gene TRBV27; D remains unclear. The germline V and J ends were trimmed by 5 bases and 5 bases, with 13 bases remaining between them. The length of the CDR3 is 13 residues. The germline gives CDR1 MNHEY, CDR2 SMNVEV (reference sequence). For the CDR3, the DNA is TGTGCCAGCAGTACCAAAAAAGGAGACGAGCAGTACTTC. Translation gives CASSTKKGDEQYF.

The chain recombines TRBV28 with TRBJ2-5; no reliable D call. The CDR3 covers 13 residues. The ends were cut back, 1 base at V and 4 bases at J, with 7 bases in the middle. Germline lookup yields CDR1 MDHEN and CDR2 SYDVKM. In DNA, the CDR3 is TGTGCCAGCAGTTTATTGTCCGGAGAGACCCAGTACTTC. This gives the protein CASSLLSGETQYF.

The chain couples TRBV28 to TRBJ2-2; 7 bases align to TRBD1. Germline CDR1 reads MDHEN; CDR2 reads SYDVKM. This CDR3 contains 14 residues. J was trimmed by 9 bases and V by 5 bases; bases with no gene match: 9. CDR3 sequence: CASSRATGVRELFF. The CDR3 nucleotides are TGTGCCAGCAGTCGCGCTACAGGGGTCCGGGAGCTGTTTTTT. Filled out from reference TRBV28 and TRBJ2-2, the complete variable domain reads DVKVTQSSRYLVKRTGEKVFLECVQDMDHENMFWYRQDPGLGLRLIYFSYDVKMKEKGDIPEGYSVSREKKERFSLILESASTNQTSMYLCASSRATGVRELFFGEGSRLTVL.

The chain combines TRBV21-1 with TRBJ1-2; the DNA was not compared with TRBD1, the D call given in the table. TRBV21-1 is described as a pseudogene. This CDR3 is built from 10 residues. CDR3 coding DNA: TGTGCCAGCAGCAACAGGGGAAACACCTTC. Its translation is CASSNRGNTF.

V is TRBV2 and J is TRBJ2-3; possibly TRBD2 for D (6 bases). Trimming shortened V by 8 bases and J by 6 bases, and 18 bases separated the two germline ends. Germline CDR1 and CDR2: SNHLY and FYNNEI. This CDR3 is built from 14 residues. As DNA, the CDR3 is TGTGCCAGCGGTAGGGAAGGGGACTGGGATACGCAGTATTTT. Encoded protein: CASGREGDWDTQYF.

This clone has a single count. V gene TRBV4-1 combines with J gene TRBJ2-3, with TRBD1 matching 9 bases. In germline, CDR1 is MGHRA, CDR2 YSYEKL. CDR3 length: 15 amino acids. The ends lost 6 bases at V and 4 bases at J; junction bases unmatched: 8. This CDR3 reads CASSLPGQGSDTQYF. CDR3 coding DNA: TGCGCCAGCAGTCTACCGGGACAGGGATCAGATACGCAGTATTTT.

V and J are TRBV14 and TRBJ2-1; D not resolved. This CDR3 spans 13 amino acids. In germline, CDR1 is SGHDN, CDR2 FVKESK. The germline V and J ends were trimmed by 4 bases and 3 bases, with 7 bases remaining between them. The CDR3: CASSPLYYNEQFF. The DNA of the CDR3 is TGTGCCAGCAGCCCCCTATACTACAATGAGCAGTTCTTC. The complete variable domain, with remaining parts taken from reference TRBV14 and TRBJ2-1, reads EAGVTQFPSHSVIEKGQTVTLRCDPISGHDNLYWYRRVMGKEIKFLLHFVKESKQDESGMPNNRFLAERTGGTYSTLKVQPAELEDSGVYFCASSPLYYNEQFFGPGTRLTVL.

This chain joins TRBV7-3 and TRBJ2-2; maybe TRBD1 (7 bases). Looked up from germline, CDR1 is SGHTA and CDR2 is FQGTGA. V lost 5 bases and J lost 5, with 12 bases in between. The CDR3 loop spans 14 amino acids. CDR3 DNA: TGTGCCAGCAGCCCACCAGGGGGGACCGGGGAGCTGTTTTTT. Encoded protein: CASSPPGGTGELFF.

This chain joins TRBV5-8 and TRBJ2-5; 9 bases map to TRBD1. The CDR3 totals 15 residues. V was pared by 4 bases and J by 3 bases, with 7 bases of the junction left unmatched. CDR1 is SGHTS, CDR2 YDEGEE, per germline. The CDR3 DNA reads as TGTGCCAGCAGCGGGGTGGGACAGGGTGAAGAGACCCAGTACTTC. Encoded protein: CASSGVGQGEETQYF.

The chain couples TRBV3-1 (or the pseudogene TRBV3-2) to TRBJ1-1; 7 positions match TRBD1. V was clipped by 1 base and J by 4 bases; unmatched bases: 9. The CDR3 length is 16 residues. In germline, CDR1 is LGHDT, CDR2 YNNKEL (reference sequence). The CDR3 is CASSQVQGRGATEAFF. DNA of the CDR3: TGTGCCAGCAGCCAAGTACAGGGGCGGGGGGCCACTGAAGCTTTCTTT.

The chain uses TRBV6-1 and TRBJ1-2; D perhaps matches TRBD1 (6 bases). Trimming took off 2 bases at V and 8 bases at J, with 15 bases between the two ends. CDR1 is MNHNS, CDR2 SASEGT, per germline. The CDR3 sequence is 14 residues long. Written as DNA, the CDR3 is TGTGCCAGCAGTGAAATTGGCAGGGGAGCAGGCTACACCTTC. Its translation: CASSEIGRGAGYTF.

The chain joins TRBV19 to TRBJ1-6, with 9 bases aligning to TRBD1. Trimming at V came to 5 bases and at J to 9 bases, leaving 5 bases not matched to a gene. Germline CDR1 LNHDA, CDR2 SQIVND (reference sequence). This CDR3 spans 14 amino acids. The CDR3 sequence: CASSPGQGGSPLHF. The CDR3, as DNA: TGTGCCAGTAGTCCGGGACAGGGAGGTTCACCCCTCCACTTT.

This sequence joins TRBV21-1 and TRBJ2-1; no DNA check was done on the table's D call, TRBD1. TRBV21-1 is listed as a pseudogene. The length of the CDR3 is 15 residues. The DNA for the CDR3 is TGTGCCAGCAGCCGCCGACAGGGCCAATGTAATGAGCAGTTCTTC. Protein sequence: CASSRRQGQCNEQFF.

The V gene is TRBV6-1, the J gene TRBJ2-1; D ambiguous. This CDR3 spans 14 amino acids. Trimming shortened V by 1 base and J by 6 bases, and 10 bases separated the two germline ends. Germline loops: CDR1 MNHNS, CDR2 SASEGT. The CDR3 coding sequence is TGTGCCAGCAGTGAAGGTTGGGCGAGCAATGAGCAGTTCTTC. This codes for CASSEGWASNEQFF.

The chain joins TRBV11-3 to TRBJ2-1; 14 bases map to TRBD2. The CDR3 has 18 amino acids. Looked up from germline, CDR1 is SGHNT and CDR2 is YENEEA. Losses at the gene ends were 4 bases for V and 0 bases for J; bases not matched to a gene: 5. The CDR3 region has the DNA TGTGCCAGCAGCTCTCGGACTAGCGGGAGGAGCTCCTACAATGAGCAGTTCTTC. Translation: CASSSRTSGRSSYNEQFF.

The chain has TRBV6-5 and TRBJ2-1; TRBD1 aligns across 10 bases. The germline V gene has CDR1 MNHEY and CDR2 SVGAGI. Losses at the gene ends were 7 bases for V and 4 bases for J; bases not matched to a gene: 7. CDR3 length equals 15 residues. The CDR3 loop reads CASNPGQGIYNEQFF. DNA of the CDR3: TGTGCCAGCAACCCGGGACAGGGGATATACAATGAGCAGTTCTTC.

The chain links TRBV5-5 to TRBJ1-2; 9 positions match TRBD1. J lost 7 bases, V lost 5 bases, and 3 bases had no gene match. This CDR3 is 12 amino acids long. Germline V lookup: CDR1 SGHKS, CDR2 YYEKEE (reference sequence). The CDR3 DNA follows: TGTGCCAGCAGGACAGGGGGAACTGGCTACACCTTC. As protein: CASRTGGTGYTF.

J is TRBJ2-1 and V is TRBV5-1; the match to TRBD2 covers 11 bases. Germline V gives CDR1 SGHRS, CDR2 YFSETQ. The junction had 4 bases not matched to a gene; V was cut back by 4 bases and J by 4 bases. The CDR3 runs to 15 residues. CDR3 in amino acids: CASSGTSGPYNEQFF. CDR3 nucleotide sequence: TGCGCCAGCAGCGGGACTAGCGGCCCTTACAATGAGCAGTTCTTC.